The 11 T cell receptor beta chains below come from one sample, sequenced in a study of cytomegalovirus exposure and HLA in healthy donors. PCR was performed using 60 Vbeta and 13 Jbeta primers. The data were produced by immunoSEQ multiplex PCR, yet TCRdb's version contains in-frame clones alone and is incomplete. The sample consists of some 170,000 clones, roughly 80% of them appearing once. Source material: PBMCs. All receptors derive from a man younger than 45 in good health and CMV-seropositive.

V and J are TRBV27 and TRBJ1-2, with a tentative D call TRBD1 (6 bases). Germline V lookup: CDR1 MNHEY, CDR2 SMNVEV (reference sequence). With 6 bases removed from V and 2 bases from J, the gap between germline ends came to 10 bases. The CDR3 is 13 residues long. The CDR3 nucleotides are TGTGCCAGCAGCCAGGGGACCAACTATGGCTACACCTTC. Protein sequence: CASSQGTNYGYTF.

The chain couples TRBV15 to TRBJ2-1; 9 bases map to TRBD1. V trimming: 3 bases; J trimming: 9 bases; junction bases outside the gene matches: 6. The CDR3 loop spans 14 amino acids. Germline values: CDR1 LNHNV, CDR2 YYDKDF (reference sequence). CDR3 nucleotides: TGTGCCACCAGCAGGAACAGGGGGCTGGGTGAGCAGTTCTTC. Amino acids: CATSRNRGLGEQFF.

The gene calls are TRBV5-5 and TRBJ2-3; 13 bases align to TRBD2. The germline CDR1 and CDR2 sequences are SGHKS and YYEKEE (reference sequence). This CDR3 region has 16 residues. With V trimmed by 4 bases and J by 4 bases, 6 bases remained unmatched. This CDR3 reads CASSGGLAGLADTQYF. The CDR3 nucleotides are TGTGCCAGCAGCGGGGGACTAGCGGGGTTGGCAGATACGCAGTATTTT. Full variable domain (missing parts from reference TRBV5-5 and TRBJ2-3): DAGVTQSPTHLIKTRGQQVTLRCSPISGHKSVSWYQQVLGQGPQFIFQYYEKEERGRGNFPDRFSARQFPNYSSELNVNALLLGDSALYLCASSGGLAGLADTQYFGPGTRLTVL.

The genes are TRBV7-2 and TRBJ2-1, with 7 nucleotides matching TRBD2. V dropped 1 base and J dropped 9; count of bases not matched to a gene: 15. Germline V gives CDR1 SGHTA, CDR2 FQGNSA. The CDR3 runs 17 residues. As DNA, the CDR3 is TGTGCCAGCAGCTTAGATTTTACTGGACTAGGGTCTGTTGAGCAGTTCTTC. Its translation: CASSLDFTGLGSVEQFF.

J is TRBJ2-7 and V is TRBV25-1; 8 positions agree with TRBD2. From germline, CDR1 is MGHDK and CDR2 SYGVNS. This CDR3 is built from 16 residues. After removal of 10 bases from V and 2 bases from J, the junction contained 16 bases not matched to a gene. CDR3 bases: TGTGCCACCACCGGGGGGGGAACCAACGATCCCTACGAGCAGTACTTC. It encodes CATTGGGTNDPYEQYF.

The rearrangement links TRBV9 to TRBJ1-4; no reliable D call. Trimming shortened V by 0 bases and J by 5 bases, and 5 bases separated the two germline ends. The CDR3 has 13 amino acids. CDR1 and CDR2 (germline): SGDLS, YYNGEE. The CDR3 loop reads CASSVDSNEKLFF. The CDR3, as DNA: TGTGCCAGCAGCGTAGACAGCAATGAAAAACTGTTTTTT.

The rearrangement links TRBV4-1 to TRBJ2-7; D may be TRBD1 (6 bases). From germline, CDR1 is MGHRA and CDR2 YSYEKL. V gave up 3 bases and J gave up 4 bases, with 19 bases separating them. This CDR3 has 16 amino acids. CDR3 sequence reads: CASSQASSGQKYEQYF. As DNA, the CDR3 is TGCGCCAGCAGCCAGGCCTCTTCGGGACAAAAATACGAGCAGTACTTC.

The V call is TRBV29-1, the J call TRBJ2-3; no reliable D call. V gave up 3 bases and J gave up 2 bases, with 9 bases separating them. This CDR3 spans 13 amino acids. CDR1 is SQVTM and CDR2 is ANQGSEA in the germline V gene. The CDR3 spells CSVDPGTTDTQYF. Written as DNA, the CDR3 is TGCAGCGTTGATCCGGGTACCACAGATACGCAGTATTTT.

The chain links TRBV27 to TRBJ2-7; 12 bases line up with TRBD1. Germline CDR1 and CDR2: MNHEY and SMNVEV (reference sequence). Trimming at V came to 5 bases and at J to 3 bases, leaving 5 bases not matched to a gene. The CDR3 runs to 15 residues. CDR3 DNA sequence: TGTGCCAGCAGTCCCGGGACAGGGGGCCTCTACGAGCAGTACTTC. This sequence encodes CASSPGTGGLYEQYF.

The rearrangement links TRBV6-5 to TRBJ2-7, with a weak D call TRBD1 (6 bases). Germline CDR1 is MNHEY and CDR2 is SVGAGI. V was cut by 2 bases and J by 2 bases, with 16 bases left in between. The CDR3 is 16 amino acids. CDR3 sequence (DNA): TGTGCCAGCAGTTACACTTTCTCAGGGGAACCCTACGAGCAGTACTTC. Its translation is CASSYTFSGEPYEQYF.

This chain connects TRBV7-3 to TRBJ2-5; TRBD2 matches 14 bases. Germline loops: CDR1 SGHTA, CDR2 FQGTGA. V dropped 3 bases and J dropped 2; count of bases not matched to a gene: 2. CDR3 length equals 16 residues. The CDR3 coding sequence is TGTGCCAGCAGCTTTGGACTAGCGGGGGGACAAGAGACCCAGTACTTC. It codes for CASSFGLAGGQETQYF. Filled out from reference TRBV7-3 and TRBJ2-5, the complete variable domain reads GAGVSQTPSNKVTEKGKYVELRCDPISGHTALYWYRQSLGQGPEFLIYFQGTGAADDSGLPNDRFFAVRPEGSVSTLKIQRTERGDSAVYLCASSFGLAGGQETQYFGPGTRLLVL.